This T cell receptor beta chain was profiled in a study of cytotoxic CD8 clonotypes in ibrutinib-treated CLL. With respect to this clone: Its antigen is undetermined.

The CDR3 is 13 amino acids. Trimming removed 4 bases from V and 1 base from J, with 10 bases in between. CDR1 is SQVTM, CDR2 ANQGSEA, per germline. Cryopreserved PBMCs provided roughly 2 micrograms of genomic DNA for the TCR beta libraries. The targeted sequencing depth was 1 in 200,000 to 1 in 1 million T cells. Only in-frame clones appear in the TCRdb table, and some are missing; sequencing was by immunoSEQ multiplex PCR. The sample has around 40,000 clones, about 70% seen once. The study, taken as a whole, reports: Private clonotypes, not public ones, expanded at ibrutinib response. Clonality increased with ibrutinib response but returned toward baseline at progression.

This TCR was recovered from a human donor with chronic lymphocytic leukemia. The V and J genes are TRBV29-1 and TRBJ1-1; D not certain. This specimen consisted of PBMCs, obtained at disease progression, from a patient treated with ibrutinib. CDR3 sequence: CSVASVWNTEAFF. Here the CDR3 DNA reads TGCAGCGTTGCTTCTGTTTGGAACACTGAAGCTTTCTTT.